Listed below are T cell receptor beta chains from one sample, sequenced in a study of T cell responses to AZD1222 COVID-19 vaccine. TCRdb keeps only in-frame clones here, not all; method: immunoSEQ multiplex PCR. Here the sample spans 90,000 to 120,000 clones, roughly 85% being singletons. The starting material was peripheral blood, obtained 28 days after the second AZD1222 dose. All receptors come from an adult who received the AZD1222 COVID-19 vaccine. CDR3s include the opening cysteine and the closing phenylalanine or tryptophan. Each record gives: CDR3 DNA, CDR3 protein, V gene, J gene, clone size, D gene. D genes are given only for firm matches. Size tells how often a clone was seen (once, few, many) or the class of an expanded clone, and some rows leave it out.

TGTGCCAGCAGTGACTCTTCTAGCGGCTACGATACGCAGTATTTT	CASSDSSSGYDTQYF	TRBV6-4	TRBJ2-3	NA	TRBD2
TGTGCCAGCAGCTTAAGCGGGGGCTTATACAATGAGCAGTTCTTC	CASSLSGGLYNEQFF	TRBV7-3	TRBJ2-1	NA	NA
TGTGCCAGCAGCCAAGCCGTCTCCTACGAGCAGTACTTC	CASSQAVSYEQYF	TRBV14	TRBJ2-7	NA	NA
TGTGCCAGCTCACCTCGACCTAGTTCGGATGAGCAGTTCTTC	CASSPRPSSDEQFF	TRBV18	TRBJ2-1	NA	NA
TGTGCCAGCAGCTTGGGGTCAGAGAACACTGAAGCTTTCTTT	CASSLGSENTEAFF	TRBV7-3	TRBJ1-1	NA	NA
TGCGCCAGCAGCCAGGGACAGGATAATCAGCCCCAGCATTTT	CASSQGQDNQPQHF	TRBV5-1	TRBJ1-5	NA	TRBD1
TGTGCCAGCAGCTTAGCGGCGGGTGTCGGAAACCTAGAGCAGTACTTC	CASSLAAGVGNLEQYF	TRBV7-9	TRBJ2-7	NA	NA
TGTGCCATCAGTGAGTCGGAGAACACTGAAGCTTTCTTT	CAISESENTEAFF	TRBV10-3	TRBJ1-1	NA	NA
TGTGCCACCAGCAGAGACAGGGTTGGCACTGAAGCTTTCTTT	CATSRDRVGTEAFF	TRBV15	TRBJ1-1	once	NA
TGTGCCAGCAGCTTAGGGGGGCCGGGAGCCTACGAGCAGTACTTC	CASSLGGPGAYEQYF	TRBV7-9	TRBJ2-7	once	NA
TGCGCCAGCAGCTTAGCCGGTTCTAATGAAAAACTGTTTTTT	CASSLAGSNEKLFF	TRBV5-1	TRBJ1-4	once	NA
TGTGCCAGCAGCCAAGATTACTTGAATTCACCCCTCCACTTT	CASSQDYLNSPLHF	TRBV4-2	TRBJ1-6	NA	NA
TGCGCCAGCAGCAAACCGAGCGGGGCGAACACCGGGGAGCTGTTTTTT	CASSKPSGANTGELFF	TRBV5-1	TRBJ2-2	NA	TRBD2
TGTGCCAGTAGTACTGGGACAGTTAATTCACCCCTCCACTTT	CASSTGTVNSPLHF	TRBV19	TRBJ1-6	NA	TRBD1
TGTGCCAGCAGTCTCAACAGGGTTTCGGGCAATCAGCCCCAGCATTTT	CASSLNRVSGNQPQHF	TRBV6-6	TRBJ1-5	NA	NA
TGTGCCATCAGCCGGACTAGCGGGGGGGCACACACCGAATACAATGAGCAGTTCTTC	CAISRTSGGAHTEYNEQFF	TRBV10-3	TRBJ2-1	NA	TRBD2
TGTGCCAGCGGGCTTAGCGGGGGGAGGGGACAAGAGACCCAGTACTTC	CASGLSGGRGQETQYF	TRBV3-1/TRBV3-2	TRBJ2-5	NA	TRBD2
TGTGCCATCAGAGAGATGGGAGCGAGGGAGACAGATACGCAGTATTTT	CAIREMGARETDTQYF	TRBV10-3	TRBJ2-3	NA	NA
TGCGCCAGCAGCTTTCAGGGGCAGAACTATGGCTACACCTTC	CASSFQGQNYGYTF	TRBV5-1	TRBJ1-2	once	NA
TGTGCCACCAGCAGAGATGGGGGAGGCTACACCTTC	CATSRDGGGYTF	TRBV15	TRBJ1-2	NA	NA
TGTGCCAGCAGCCAAGGGGACAGCCGTGGGTTCTTC	CASSQGDSRGFF	TRBV3-1/TRBV3-2	TRBJ2-1	NA	TRBD1
TGTGCCAGCAGAAAAGGGTGGCAGGGGAGGCTCTCCAATGAGCAGTTCTTC	CASRKGWQGRLSNEQFF	TRBV21-1	TRBJ2-1	NA	NA
TGCGCCAGCAGTGAGCTCGCCGTTCTCGGGGGGGGCACCATATATTTT	CASSELAVLGGGTIYF	TRBV10-2	TRBJ1-3	NA	NA
TGTGCCAGCAGCGTAACAGACAGCTCCTATAATTCACCCCTCCACTTT	CASSVTDSSYNSPLHF	TRBV9	TRBJ1-6	NA	NA
TGCAGCGTAGCCCCCGGGGGCCAAGAGACCCAGTACTTC	CSVAPGGQETQYF	TRBV29-1	TRBJ2-5	NA	NA
TGTGCCAGCAGCTTACTGGGGATAGGGTTGAGCACCGGGGAGCTGTTTTTT	CASSLLGIGLSTGELFF	TRBV7-9	TRBJ2-2	NA	NA
TGCGCCAGCAGCGGAGGACAGGGGGGTAATTCACCCCTCCACTTT	CASSGGQGGNSPLHF	TRBV5-1	TRBJ1-6	NA	TRBD1
TGTGCCAGCAGCTCCACAGGGTACGAGCAGTACTTC	CASSSTGYEQYF	TRBV11-1	TRBJ2-7	NA	NA
TGTGCCAGCAGCCCCGGGACAGGGAAATTCAACGAGCAGTACTTC	CASSPGTGKFNEQYF	TRBV6-2/TRBV6-3	TRBJ2-7	NA	TRBD1